This T cell receptor (beta chain) was sequenced in a study of molecular identifiers for immune sequencing clone quantification. About the research overall: Four of five splits of RNA from approximately 22,000 or 94,000 naive CD8 cells were sequenced in replicates.

The CDR3 is 15 residues long. V lost 3 bases and J 4 bases, leaving 15 bases between the germline ends. Germline lookup yields CDR1 LGHDT and CDR2 YNNKEL (reference sequence). About this clonotype: Its antigen is not identified.

Findings and caveats of the study: Sizes of clones that are highly expanded could be underestimated (if identical TCR molecules share a barcode). Among under 1.1 million naive cells, spiked Jurkat TCR RNA from a single cell was reportedly detectable.

TCRdb called the PCR reads again in MiXCR, with one record for every CDR3 protein. The data contain approximately 320,000 distinct CDR3 sequences, about a quarter of them singletons. This receptor was taken from a human donor in good health. Some libraries in this study had Jurkat cell RNA spiked in. The sequencing sample was made of naive CD8+ T cells from blood, with Jurkat cell RNA spiked in. This sample's subset: FACS-sorted CD8+CD4-CCR7+CD45RA+ naive T cells. V is TRBV3-1 and J is TRBJ2-5, with TRBD1 as a possible D gene (5 bases). This CDR3 is CASSHGHENGETQYF. As DNA, the CDR3 is TGTGCCAGCAGCCACGGACACGAAAACGGAGAGACCCAGTACTTC.